This T cell receptor (beta chain) is drawn from a study of T-cell memory formation after mild COVID-19. There are 14 residues in the CDR3. V was clipped by 5 bases and J by 7 bases, with 13 bases between them. Germline V lookup: CDR1 KGHDR, CDR2 SFDVKD. Regarding this clonotype: The antigen remains unidentified.

Using constant-segment primers, 5'RACE produced TCR alpha and TCR beta cDNA libraries carrying sample barcodes and UMIs. One entry per CDR3 protein, called by TCRdb with MiXCR from the 5' RACE reads. The sample lists about 290,000 distinct CDR3 sequences; approximately 15% were seen once. Study observations and caveats: Confirmation of SARS-CoV-2 specificity was lacking for second-wave clones peaking day 37.

The chain joins TRBV24-1 to TRBJ2-2; D is possibly TRBD1 (6 bases). The source material was PBMCs or a T cell subset sorted from them (not recorded which). The TCR was taken from a man between 18 and 35 years old who had mild COVID-19 (a few samples of this study predate the infection). Cell type and time point are not known. DNA for the CDR3: TGTGCCACCAGTGTAACGGACAGCCTCGGGGAGCTGTTTTTT. Translating gives CATSVTDSLGELFF.